These 27 T cell receptor beta chains were all obtained from the same sample, sequenced in a study of cytomegalovirus exposure and HLA in healthy donors. Vbeta (60) and Jbeta (13) primers were used in the PCR. Some clones are missing from TCRdb's copy, which holds only in-frame ones; the method was immunoSEQ multiplex PCR. This listing includes some 72,000 clones. The sample consisted of PBMCs. All receptors derive from a boy between 5 and 17 years old in good health and CMV-seronegative.

The chain links TRBV7-2 to TRBJ2-1; D is ambiguous. CDR1 SGHTA and CDR2 FQGNSA come from the germline V gene. Trimming cost V 2 bases and J 5 bases, with 16 bases left between them. The length of the CDR3 is 16 residues. CDR3 residues: CASSLMGNPPDNEQFF. In DNA, the CDR3 is TGTGCCAGCAGCTTAATGGGCAACCCACCCGACAATGAGCAGTTCTTC.

The rearrangement links TRBV4-1 to TRBJ1-2, with TRBD1 as a possible D gene (6 bases). Germline lookup yields CDR1 MGHRA and CDR2 YSYEKL. Trimming shortened V by 2 bases and J by 8 bases, and 18 bases separated the two germline ends. The CDR3 is made up of 15 amino acids. CDR3 residues: CASSQLRTVEVGYTF. CDR3 DNA sequence: TGCGCCAGCAGCCAACTCCGGACAGTGGAGGTCGGCTACACCTTC.

The rearrangement links TRBV5-6 to TRBJ2-1, with D unclear. Trimming removed 2 bases at V and 12 bases at J, with 15 bases between. The CDR3 is made up of 13 amino acids. Germline-derived CDR1 and CDR2 are SGHDT and YYEEEE. The CDR3 DNA reads as TGTGCCAGCAGCTTATGGTATGATGGCCGGCAGTTCTTC. The encoded protein is CASSLWYDGRQFF.

In the case of this clone: The sample holds other DNA sequences that translate to the same CDR3. V and J are TRBV5-1 and TRBJ1-6; TRBD1 might be the D (6 bases). This CDR3 is 15 amino acids long. Germline assignment: CDR1 SGHRS and CDR2 YFSETQ. V was pared by 0 bases and J by 7 bases, with 11 bases between. CDR3 region: CASSLEQGGNSPLHF. CDR3 nucleotides: TGCGCCAGCAGCTTGGAACAGGGTGGGAATTCACCCCTCCACTTT.

This chain links TRBV9 with TRBJ2-1, with 8 nucleotides matching TRBD2. Germline V gene data show CDR1 as SGDLS and CDR2 as YYNGEE. CDR3 length: 14 amino acids. V dropped 0 bases and J dropped 7; count of bases not matched to a gene: 3. The CDR3 region has the DNA TGTGCCAGCAGCGTAGAGGCTAGCGGGAATGAGCAGTTCTTC. It is translated as CASSVEASGNEQFF.

DNA for the CDR3: TGTGCCAGCAGCCGGAAGATAGACGGGGGGCTTGAAGCTTTCTTT. Encoded protein: CASSRKIDGGLEAFF. The genes are TRBV14 and TRBJ1-1; a possible D gene is TRBD1 (6 bases). The length of the CDR3 is 15 residues. V shed 4 bases and J shed 7 bases, with 19 bases lying between them. Germline V lookup: CDR1 SGHDN, CDR2 FVKESK.

This chain links TRBV9 with TRBJ2-7; no clear D gene. This CDR3 contains 15 residues. The germline V gene has CDR1 SGDLS and CDR2 YYNGEE. V lost 0 bases and J lost 2, with 12 bases in between. The CDR3 protein is CASSVEAGLAYEQYF. In DNA, the CDR3 is TGTGCCAGCAGCGTAGAAGCAGGCCTCGCCTACGAGCAGTACTTC.

This chain connects TRBV4-3 to TRBJ1-1; TRBD1 agrees at 8 bases. With 3 bases clipped from V and 1 base from J, the junction kept 4 bases outside the gene matches. Germline V gene data show CDR1 as LGHNA and CDR2 as YSLEER. The CDR3 has 15 residues. CDR3 nucleotide sequence: TGCGCCAGCAGCCAGAGGGACAGGCCGAACACTGAAGCTTTCTTT. Its protein is CASSQRDRPNTEAFF.

J is TRBJ2-2 and V is TRBV19; 13 positions match TRBD2. CDR3 size: 15 residues. Unmatched junction bases numbered 3, after V lost 6 bases and J lost 5 bases. The germline V gene has CDR1 LNHDA and CDR2 SQIVND (reference sequence). CDR3 DNA sequence: TGTGCCAGTAGCGGACTAGCGGGAGAAACCGGGGAGCTGTTTTTT. It yields the protein CASSGLAGETGELFF. Variable domain in full (rest from reference TRBV19 and TRBJ2-2): DGGITQSPKYLFRKEGQNVTLSCEQNLNHDAMYWYRQDPGQGLRLIYYSQIVNDFQKGDIAEGYSVSREKKESFPLTVTSAQKNPTAFYLCASSGLAGETGELFFGEGSRLTVL.

The V and J genes are TRBV29-1 and TRBJ1-2, with 9 bases that match TRBD1. V gave up 1 base and J gave up 6 bases; unmatched junction bases: 9. The length of the CDR3 is 15 residues. Germline assignment: CDR1 SQVTM and CDR2 ANQGSEA. The CDR3 sequence is CSVEVRDRAIHGYTF. The DNA of the CDR3 is TGCAGCGTTGAAGTCCGGGACAGGGCGATCCATGGCTACACCTTC.

The chain links TRBV5-6 to TRBJ2-5; TRBD1 matches at 7 bases. V was pared by 4 bases and J by 4 bases, with 7 bases of the junction left unmatched. This CDR3 spans 14 amino acids. Germline V gives CDR1 SGHDT, CDR2 YYEEEE. CDR3 nucleotide sequence: TGTGCCAGCAGCCGCGACAGGGAAAGAGAGACCCAGTACTTC. It codes for CASSRDRERETQYF. Full variable domain (rest looked up from reference TRBV5-6 and TRBJ2-5): DAGVTQSPTHLIKTRGQQVTLRCSPKSGHDTVSWYQQALGQGPQFIFQYYEEEERQRGNFPDRFSGHQFPNYSSELNVNALLLGDSALYLCASSRDRERETQYFGPGTRLLVL.

The V gene is TRBV7-2, the J gene TRBJ2-3; D gene uncertain. CDR3 length equals 12 residues. In germline, CDR1 is SGHTA, CDR2 FQGNSA. V dropped 1 base and J dropped 6 bases, with 5 bases sitting between them. CDR3 sequence reads: CASSLGPDTQYF. In DNA, the CDR3 is TGTGCCAGCAGCTTAGGGCCGGATACGCAGTATTTT.

The J gene is TRBJ1-2, the V gene TRBV6-1, with a weak D call TRBD1 (6 bases). The CDR3 is 15 amino acids. Germline CDR1 and CDR2: MNHNS and SASEGT. V dropped 3 bases and J dropped 2 bases, with 13 bases sitting between them. The CDR3 DNA reads as TGTGCCAGCAGTGACACCTCCACAGGGAACTATGGCTACACCTTC. It translates to CASSDTSTGNYGYTF.

The CDR3 nucleotides read TGCGCCAGCAGCGACAACTCCGGGACAGGGAGGTACTTC. Its protein product is CASSDNSGTGRYF. V usage is TRBV5-1 and J usage is TRBJ2-7, with 9 nucleotides matching TRBD1. The CDR3 loop spans 13 amino acids. The ends lost 4 bases at V and 12 bases at J; junction bases unmatched: 11. Germline CDR1 SGHRS, CDR2 YFSETQ.

J is TRBJ1-1 and V is TRBV30; D is uncertain. Germline CDR1 reads GTSNPN; CDR2 reads SVGIG (reference sequence). The CDR3 covers 13 residues. V was shortened by 4 bases and J by 2 bases, with 11 bases between the two germline ends. The CDR3 coding sequence is TGTGCCTGGATGACATCAAGTAACACTGAAGCTTTCTTT. The encoded protein is CAWMTSSNTEAFF.

The chain combines TRBV7-2 with TRBJ2-5, with a possible D match to TRBD1 (6 bases). CDR3 length: 15 amino acids. CDR1 is SGHTA, CDR2 FQGNSA, per germline. V was shortened by 5 bases and J by 2 bases, with 15 bases between the two germline ends. Here the CDR3 reads CASSPSWGHQETQYF. The CDR3 bases are TGTGCCAGCAGCCCCTCCTGGGGGCATCAAGAGACCCAGTACTTC.

This chain uses TRBV6-1 with TRBJ1-5, with 7 positions matching TRBD1. The V gene end was trimmed by 3 bases and the J gene end by 5 bases; junction bases not matched to a gene: 13. The CDR3 extends over 17 amino acids. From germline, CDR1 is MNHNS and CDR2 SASEGT. This chain's CDR3 is CASSEPNEGARDQPQHF. In DNA, the CDR3 is TGTGCCAGCAGTGAGCCCAACGAGGGGGCGCGGGATCAGCCCCAGCATTTT.

V gene TRBV11-3 combines with J gene TRBJ2-3; D is perhaps TRBD1 (5 bases). V lost 1 base and J 0 bases, leaving 8 bases between the germline ends. The CDR3 is 15 amino acids. Germline V lookup: CDR1 SGHNT, CDR2 YENEEA. The CDR3 DNA is TGTGCCAGCAGCTTAGGGACAACTAGCACAGATACGCAGTATTTT. Translated: CASSLGTTSTDTQYF.

CDR3 sequence (DNA): TGTGCCAGCAGCTCCAGACTAGCGGGAGGTGCAGATACGCAGTATTTT. Protein: CASSSRLAGGADTQYF. The chain uses TRBV5-4 and TRBJ2-3, with 13 bases aligning to TRBD2. Germline CDR1 SGHNT, CDR2 YYREEE (reference sequence). The CDR3 is 16 amino acids. V was clipped by 3 bases and J by 4 bases; unmatched bases: 5.

This sequence joins TRBV19 and TRBJ1-1; D uncertain. The V gene's germline CDR1 is LNHDA and CDR2 SQIVND (reference sequence). Trimming shortened V by 7 bases and J by 0 bases, and 9 bases separated the two germline ends. CDR3 length: 13 amino acids. The CDR3 sequence: CASNRGMNTEAFF. CDR3 in DNA: TGTGCCAGTAATCGGGGAATGAACACTGAAGCTTTCTTT. Full variable domain (rest looked up from reference TRBV19 and TRBJ1-1): DGGITQSPKYLFRKEGQNVTLSCEQNLNHDAMYWYRQDPGQGLRLIYYSQIVNDFQKGDIAEGYSVSREKKESFPLTVTSAQKNPTAFYLCASNRGMNTEAFFGQGTRLTVV.

The V gene is TRBV30, the J gene TRBJ2-5; a weak D match, TRBD1 (5 bases). V gave up 1 base and J gave up 4 bases, with 10 bases separating them. The CDR3 has 13 residues. Germline CDR1 reads GTSNPN; CDR2 reads SVGIG (reference sequence). The CDR3: CAWSARALETQYF. CDR3 nucleotide sequence: TGTGCCTGGAGTGCCAGGGCCTTAGAGACCCAGTACTTC.

The V and J genes are TRBV18 and TRBJ2-7; 10 nucleotides agree with TRBD2. Per germline, CDR1 KGHSH and CDR2 LQKENI. Trimming at V came to 1 base and at J to 3 bases, leaving 9 bases not matched to a gene. CDR3 length: 17 residues. CDR3 in amino acids: CASSPLSSGRSDYEQYF. The CDR3 DNA is TGTGCCAGCTCACCACTCTCTAGCGGGAGATCAGACTACGAGCAGTACTTC.

This chain uses TRBV30 with TRBJ2-4; 7 bases map to TRBD1. V lost 5 bases and J lost 0; bases outside the gene matches: 7. Per germline, CDR1 GTSNPN and CDR2 SVGIG (reference sequence). This CDR3 is built from 15 residues. The CDR3 loop reads CAWSPRQGAKNIQYF. In DNA form, the CDR3 reads TGTGCCTGGTCCCCCCGACAGGGAGCCAAAAACATTCAGTACTTC.

This chain joins TRBV30 and TRBJ1-6; 7 nucleotides match TRBD1. V was clipped by 0 bases and J by 5 bases; unmatched bases: 4. CDR3 size: 15 residues. CDR1 is GTSNPN and CDR2 is SVGIG in the germline V gene (reference sequence). The CDR3 protein is CAWSVGTANNSPLHF. The CDR3 DNA reads as TGTGCCTGGAGTGTAGGGACAGCGAATAATTCACCCCTCCACTTT.

The gene calls are TRBV6-1 and TRBJ2-7, with unresolved D. The germline gives CDR1 MNHNS, CDR2 SASEGT. Trimming left V 7 bases short and J 6 bases short, with 16 bases between. The CDR3 is 13 amino acids. CDR3 loop: CASKRLEGGEQYF. CDR3 sequence (DNA): TGTGCCAGCAAAAGGCTAGAAGGCGGCGAGCAGTACTTC.

This chain's CDR3 is CASIPGPTSNQPQHF. In nucleotides, the CDR3 is TGTGCCAGCATCCCAGGGCCCACAAGCAATCAGCCCCAGCATTTT. The chain couples TRBV6-1 to TRBJ1-5; D might be TRBD1 (5 bases). From germline, CDR1 is MNHNS and CDR2 SASEGT. V lost 7 bases, J lost 1 base, and 14 bases lay in between. This CDR3 region has 15 residues.

The chain carries TRBV7-8 and TRBJ1-1; 10 bases are shared with TRBD1. The CDR3 is made up of 16 amino acids. Trimming removed 5 bases from V and 2 bases from J; junction bases left unmatched: 8. The germline CDR1 and CDR2 sequences are SGHVS and FQNEAQ. In DNA form, the CDR3 reads TGTGCCAGCAGCCTCCGGGACAGGGGCTCCAACACTGAAGCTTTCTTT. Protein sequence: CASSLRDRGSNTEAFF.